This T cell receptor beta chain came from a study of CD8+CD57+ T cells in acquired aplastic anemia. Across the study: 3 to 4 ug was the average amount of DNA from sorted CD4+ and CD8+ cells. Healthy-donor CD4+ cells averaged roughly 11 million reads. General study points: Common to patients and controls were 25 to 30 CD8+ CDR3 sequences.

Using genomic DNA as the template, TCR beta VDJ and CDR3 profiling was carried out. TCRdb reanalysed the reads using MiXCR and keeps one entry per CDR3 protein. The table has 130,000 or so distinct CDR3 sequences, 41% seen once. Germline lookup yields CDR1 SNHLY and CDR2 FYNNEI. The V and J ends lost 4 bases and 1 base respectively, with 7 bases between them. The CDR3 is 13 amino acids. The sample holds one count of this clonotype. Its antigen remains unknown. The chain has TRBV2 and TRBJ1-2; D is undetermined. The source material was sorted CD4+, CD8+, or CD8+CD57+ T cells (not recorded which) from PBMCs. The clonotype comes from a human donor in good health, serving as a control. CDR3: CASSVSDNYGYTF. CDR3 nucleotides: TGTGCCAGCAGTGTGTCGGATAACTATGGCTACACCTTC.